Described below is a single TCR beta chain sequence and its context. The target of this receptor is not known. No much larger clone exists at a distance of one base, and base qualities are not known. The cohort was made up of several hundred healthy bone marrow donors. Cohort members were all nominally healthy when sampled, although unrecorded immune exposures were likely present. The donor tested CMV seronegative, placing the donor among the 350 to 400 seronegative members of the cohort. A peripheral blood sample was collected from each donor, and TCR beta sequencing was performed on peripheral blood mononuclear cells. The Qiagen DNeasy Blood Extraction Kit was used to extract genomic DNA from the blood cell samples. The CDR3 covers 15 residues, taking in both the cysteine and the phenylalanine. Just CDR3 DNA is preserved here, 45 bases in frame from base 1. In the germline V gene (reference sequence), CDR1 corresponds to LNHDA and CDR2 to SQIVND. V and J lose 9 bases and 1 base, and a span of 15 bases separates them.

This sample was taken from a study of cytomegalovirus exposure and HLA in healthy donors listed by TCRdb under 2017. Notes on the research overall: An earlier analysis of approximately 640 of the donors reported about 290 Gb of sequence data and roughly 110 million unique TCR beta sequences from about 180 million T cells. About 280 gigabases of sequencing data and roughly 90 million unique TCR sequences were included in an early release covering roughly 600 HLA-typed donors. Of the 350 to 400 genotyped donors, 65% to 90% fell in the genetic ancestry cluster associated with self-reported Caucasian donors. The study was designed to test whether signatures of past pathogen exposure could be identified by cataloging public T cell receptors. The T cell repertoires of 550 to 850 subjects were profiled by immunosequencing and related to cytomegalovirus serostatus. In addition to the first cohort of about 650 subjects, a separate validation cohort of approximately 120 different subjects was used. To predict cytomegalovirus infection status, the study brought together high-throughput TCR immunosequencing, statistical association of individual TCRs with disease status, and machine learning. A later analysis re-analyzed previously published TCR beta repertoires from approximately 670 donors and added high-resolution HLA genotyping to study TCR occurrence patterns. Rather than drawing on any new phenotypic data, the later analysis identified candidate immune exposures from TCR beta sequences and the way those sequences occurred across donors. An earlier analysis of roughly 600 of the donors used high-throughput TCR beta sequencing to judge whether each TCR beta V gene segment behaved as functional or pseudogenic. Alongside the repertoire data, information on donor age, sex, ethnicity and CMV serostatus was compiled. Genome-wide SNP genotypes for about three fifths of the roughly 700 donors were used in a later genetic analysis, which treated that subset as a discovery cohort. All discovery cohort repertoires had been generated using a single sequencing platform. Both class I and class II loci were covered by HLA typing, at four-digit resolution. The number of donors typed differed by locus, with roughly 629-640 for A, B, C, DRB1 and DQB1, 522 for DQA1, 600 to 610 for DPA1, and 400 to 490 for DPB1. Because of strong linkage in the cohort, 5 or 6 DR-DQ haplotypes were treated as single units for association and clustering. Among approximately 370 genotyped donors of the cohort, an average of around 250,000 unique TCR beta nucleotide sequences was sequenced per donor, of which roughly 18% were non-productive. What the work shows at the level of the full study, not this receptor alone: A further reported finding was that TCR beta sequences accurately predicted the HLA-A and HLA-B alleles for most subjects in the first cohort. The authors suggested that the approach could potentially be extended to other disease states and immunological phenotypes. Correlated functional status among segregating V segments might reflect linkage disequilibrium, but an unknown experimental factor could not be ruled out. A later analysis found that HLA-associated TCR beta chains were more clonally expanded and had lower generation probabilities than equally common non-associated chains. A later analysis associated about 17,000 TCR beta sequences with specific HLA alleles at a false discovery rate of 0.05. Some IMGT-functional V segments, including TRBV6-2 and TRBV6-3, could not be distinguished by the 87-base-pair reads and were therefore excluded. A few of the identified cytomegalovirus-associated TCR beta chains were confirmed in vitro to be specific for cytomegalovirus antigens. The only immune exposure information available for the cohort was CMV serostatus. According to a later analysis, most CMV-associated TCR beta chains appeared to be HLA-restricted, and the HLA associations seemed to be driven largely by CMV exposure. Because counts were too low, about 15 rarely observed V segments, including chromosome 9 orphons, were left out of the earlier analysis of a few hundred of the donors. When HLA alleles, especially DR and DQ, strongly co-occurred, TCR associations were difficult to assign to individual alleles. The study gave a list of over 150 TCR beta chains associated with cytomegalovirus. In a later genetic analysis, fewer N-insertions in productive TCRs were reported among donors in an Asian-associated ancestry cluster than the roughly 700-donor mean. In a later analysis, the rate of TCR association differed among HLA loci, with DRB1 alleles having the most associated TCRs and HLA-C alleles having the fewest. Because HLA typing was unavailable for some donors at each locus, only the typed subset was used in association tests. This cohort had only TCR beta chains sequenced, and the lack of alpha or paired-chain data limited which features could be detected. According to a later analysis, parvovirus B19, influenza, CMV and Epstein-Barr virus appeared linked to several top co-occurrence clusters. A cluster of highly shared sequence variants was judged likely to be a technical artifact of the sequencing pipeline. An association between a missense DCLRE1C variant and V-gene and J-gene trimming of TCR beta chains was found in a later genetic analysis and replicated in an independent cohort. The classifier was reported to diagnose cytomegalovirus status with high specificity and sensitivity in both the original and validation cohorts. Most TCR sequences were observed very rarely across donors, whereas some public TCRs were present in many individuals. An earlier analysis of approximately 600 of the donors showed that most TCR beta V segments appeared in productive rearrangements either about 87% or about 30% of the time, which broadly matched IMGT annotations. Sequencing depth was assumed to be roughly uniform across donors in the presence/absence analyses, though that assumption may not hold.

Preparation of the library involved the immunoSEQ multiplex PCR assay. A mixture of 60 forward primers for TCR Vbeta segments and 13 reverse primers for TCR Jbeta segments was used in the multiplex PCR. A multiplex PCR assay on genomic DNA amplified the CDR3 region of rearranged TCR beta genes. The amplified TCR beta libraries were sequenced on the Illumina HiSeq System as 87-base-pair reads. As for the authors' bioinformatics: In a later analysis, tens of millions of unique TCR beta chains were counted across the roughly 700 repertoires, and roughly 10 million of these chains were shared by at least two donors. A nearest-neighbor algorithm error-corrected the raw reads and collapsed the reads into unique sequences, merging closely related sequences to remove PCR and sequencing errors. V, D and J gene segments were assigned by aligning CDR3 sequences to IMGT reference sequences. Each retained sequence needed at least a six-nucleotide match to both a V gene segment and a J gene segment. A rearrangement was called productive if the CDR3 had no stop codons and remained in frame with V and J, and every other rearrangement was called non-productive. CDR3 was defined according to IMGT convention as the region running from the second conserved V-encoded cysteine to the conserved J-encoded phenylalanine. The earlier analysis of about 620 of the donors excluded sequences that lacked an unambiguous match to a single V gene segment. In an earlier analysis of around 590 of the donors, a V segment was called functional when productive rearrangements were above 56.7%, and segregating when the standard deviation between donors exceeded 5%. A statistical classification framework was built to diagnose cytomegalovirus status from the catalog of TCR beta chain sequences. A later analysis assigned V and J genes by comparing TCR nucleotide sequences with IMGT/GENE-DB human TR gene sequences. The TCRdist pipeline was used in a later analysis to assign CDR3 sequences and most-parsimonious VDJ recombination scenarios. In a later analysis, each TCR beta chain was defined by its CDR3 amino acid sequence together with its V-gene family, and reads without a unique V-gene family were excluded. As a way to deal with suspected cross-contamination and a sequencing artifact, a later analysis dropped hundreds of nucleotide sequences that were highly shared and had low generation probability. A later analysis calculated a clonal expansion index for each public chain from normalized within-repertoire ranks of inferred template counts. A later analysis computed generation probabilities with a VDJ recombination model fitted to out-of-frame rearrangements, and checked the results against IGoR. In a later analysis, hypergeometric tests were used to score TCR-TCR, TCR-HLA and TCR-CMV co-occurrence, with a repertoire-size bias correction applied to TCR pairs. A later analysis estimated false discovery rates by permuting HLA or CMV assignments 20 times. In a later analysis, co-occurring TCRs were grouped using DBSCAN, and TCRdist sequence similarity was added for clustering within HLA-allele-positive subsets. For co-occurrence clustering, repertoires with fewer than 30,000 or more than 120,000 public chains were excluded, along with about five repertoires with anomalous nucleotide sharing. TCRdb retrieved this table from immuneACCESS and kept in-frame rearrangements only. Not all clones are present; in checked studies, unresolved V genes account for under half, and no reason is known for the remainder. That table supplies the V and J calls and clone size; D and trimming were determined from the DNA. This sample holds 180,000 or so clones; roughly 82% were observed only once. The top ten clonotypes cover more than 1.5% of the sample.

The V and J genes are TRBV19 and TRBJ2-2; the D region possibly corresponds to TRBD1 (6 bases align). Sequenced sample: PBMCs. The receptor was derived from a man in his forties in good health and CMV-seronegative. The CDR3 reads CASSDGQKNTGELFF. The DNA reads as follows: TGTGCCAGCTCTGACGGACAGAAGAACACCGGGGAGCTGTTTTTT.